The 30 T cell receptor beta chains in this list originate from one sample, sequenced in a study of cytomegalovirus exposure and HLA in healthy donors. PCR amplification relied on 60 Vbeta primers (plus 13 Jbeta primers). The protocol was immunoSEQ multiplex PCR, while the TCRdb copy is restricted to in-frame clones and leaves out a portion. The sample shows approximately 110,000 clones, approximately 71% of them seen only once. The sample consisted of PBMCs. The receptor source for this set is a man in his forties or fifties in good health and CMV-seronegative.

The V call is TRBV2, the J call TRBJ1-1; no reliable D call. Looked up from germline, CDR1 is SNHLY and CDR2 is FYNNEI. The CDR3 runs to 14 residues. Trimming left V 2 bases short and J 2 bases short, with 9 bases between. The CDR3 sequence is CASSERLRNTEAFF. The CDR3 nucleotides are TGTGCCAGCAGTGAACGTCTGAGAAACACTGAAGCTTTCTTT.

In nucleotides, the CDR3 is TGCGCCAGCAGCCAGGGACTAGCGGGGGGGACGTGGGAGACCCAGTACTTC. Its translation: CASSQGLAGGTWETQYF. The gene calls are TRBV4-1 and TRBJ2-5; 16 bases agree with TRBD2. Germline CDR1 is MGHRA and CDR2 is YSYEKL. V was clipped by 3 bases and J by 5 bases; unmatched bases: 6. The CDR3 totals 17 residues.

The rearrangement uses TRBV9 and TRBJ2-3; TRBD2 matches 9 bases. J gave up 0 bases and V 3 bases, and 5 bases lay outside the gene matches. The CDR3 spans 16 residues. The germline CDR1 and CDR2 sequences are SGDLS and YYNGEE. CDR3 amino acids: CASSDRLAESTDTQYF. The CDR3 nucleotides read TGTGCCAGCAGCGACCGACTAGCGGAGAGCACAGATACGCAGTATTTT.

This clone was observed once. The J gene is TRBJ2-5, the V gene TRBV5-1, with D uncertain. Trimming stripped 0 bases from V and 5 bases from J, with 17 bases between. Germline CDR1 SGHRS, CDR2 YFSETQ. The CDR3 has 16 amino acids. The CDR3 loop reads CASSLGTDVGVETQYF. Written as DNA, the CDR3 is TGCGCCAGCAGCTTGGGTACCGATGTGGGCGTGGAGACCCAGTACTTC.

In this sample, this clone turned up a few times. The chain joins TRBV5-1 to TRBJ1-4, with D perhaps matching TRBD1 (5 bases). This CDR3 has 14 amino acids. The V end lost 0 bases, the J end lost 6 bases, and 9 bases lay between the germline ends. Germline assignment: CDR1 SGHRS and CDR2 YFSETQ. The CDR3 nucleotides read TGCGCCAGCAGCTTGGGGGGGGGTTATGAAAAACTGTTTTTT. It codes for CASSLGGGYEKLFF.

This clone was detected a few times. V is TRBV5-1 and J is TRBJ2-2; D gene ambiguous. Looked up from germline, CDR1 is SGHRS and CDR2 is YFSETQ. Trimming removed 4 bases from V and 8 bases from J, with 15 bases in between. This CDR3 is built from 14 residues. CDR3 sequence (DNA): TGCGCCAGCAGCGTTAACCTAAGCCCGGGGGAGCTGTTTTTT. Its translation: CASSVNLSPGELFF. The full variable domain, its missing parts supplied by reference TRBV5-1 and TRBJ2-2, is KAGVTQTPRYLIKTRGQQVTLSCSPISGHRSVSWYQQTPGQGLQFLFEYFSETQRNKGNFPGRFSGRQFSNSRSEMNVSTLELGDSALYLCASSVNLSPGELFFGEGSRLTVL.

This clone was observed a handful of times. The chain links TRBV5-1 to TRBJ2-3; the D gene is possibly TRBD1 (6 bases). The CDR3 extends over 12 amino acids. Trimming removed 3 bases from V and 6 bases from J, with 8 bases in between. CDR1 and CDR2 (germline): SGHRS, YFSETQ. Written as DNA, the CDR3 is TGCGCCAGCAGCTCAACAGGGGATACGCAGTATTTT. Encoded protein: CASSSTGDTQYF.

The rearrangement uses TRBV5-4 and TRBJ2-3; D remains ambiguous. Trimming stripped 1 base from V and 4 bases from J, with 7 bases between. The CDR3 covers 13 residues. Looked up from germline, CDR1 is SGHNT and CDR2 is YYREEE (reference sequence). As DNA, the CDR3 is TGTGCCAGCAGCTTGTACGCGGCAGATACGCAGTATTTT. Protein: CASSLYAADTQYF.

V is TRBV9 and J is TRBJ2-7, with a weak D call TRBD1 (6 bases). Per germline, CDR1 SGDLS and CDR2 YYNGEE. The CDR3 is 13 residues long. V lost 3 bases and J 3 bases, leaving 10 bases between the germline ends. The CDR3 here is CASSDGRGYEQYF. The CDR3 DNA sequence: TGTGCCAGCAGCGACGGCAGGGGCTACGAGCAGTACTTC. Drawing the rest from reference TRBV9 and TRBJ2-7, the complete variable domain is DSGVTQTPKHLITATGQRVTLRCSPRSGDLSVYWYQQSLDQGLQFLIQYYNGEERAKGNILERFSAQQFPDLHSELNLSSLELGDSALYFCASSDGRGYEQYFGPGTRLTVT.

This clone was counted at least ten times. The rearrangement joins TRBV7-2 to TRBJ1-2; 7 nucleotides align to TRBD1. The germline V gene has CDR1 SGHTA and CDR2 FQGNSA. The CDR3 sequence is 14 residues long. V lost 6 bases, J lost 4 bases, and 8 bases stayed unmatched. CDR3 in DNA: TGTGCCAGCAGGCGGGACAGAAGATTCTATGGCTACACCTTC. Residues: CASRRDRRFYGYTF.

V and J are TRBV5-1 and TRBJ2-5, with a possible D match to TRBD1 (6 bases). Germline CDR1 reads SGHRS; CDR2 reads YFSETQ. Trimming stripped 4 bases from V and 0 bases from J, with 13 bases between. The CDR3 totals 15 residues. The DNA for the CDR3 is TGCGCCAGCAGCCTCGGCGGACAGTACCAAGAGACCCAGTACTTC. Translation: CASSLGGQYQETQYF. Variable domain in full (rest from reference TRBV5-1 and TRBJ2-5): KAGVTQTPRYLIKTRGQQVTLSCSPISGHRSVSWYQQTPGQGLQFLFEYFSETQRNKGNFPGRFSGRQFSNSRSEMNVSTLELGDSALYLCASSLGGQYQETQYFGPGTRLLVL.

V is TRBV4-3 and J is TRBJ2-5; 9 bases are a match to TRBD1. The CDR3 contains 18 residues. Germline CDR1 and CDR2: LGHNA and YSLEER. J lost 5 bases, V lost 0 bases, and 13 bases had no gene match. CDR3 nucleotide sequence: TGCGCCAGCAGCCAAGATAGAACAGGGGGCGCAGGGTGGGAGACCCAGTACTTC. Residues: CASSQDRTGGAGWETQYF.

The chain links TRBV4-1 to TRBJ1-2; maybe TRBD1 (6 bases). This CDR3 is built from 17 residues. V was pared by 0 bases and J by 3 bases, with 17 bases between. Germline V CDR1 and CDR2: MGHRA, YSYEKL. The DNA of the CDR3 is TGCGCCAGCAGCCAAGATCTCAGGGGACCAAAATACTATGGCTACACCTTC. Translated, it gives CASSQDLRGPKYYGYTF.

The chain employs TRBV4-3 and TRBJ2-1; 8 bases align to TRBD2. V trimming: 0 bases; J trimming: 0 bases; junction bases outside the gene matches: 16. The CDR3 totals 21 residues. Germline V CDR1 and CDR2: LGHNA, YSLEER. The CDR3 region has the DNA TGCGCCAGCAGCCAAGATCGGATGGCGGGGGGCCTCCTGAGCTCCTACAATGAGCAGTTCTTC. This codes for CASSQDRMAGGLLSSYNEQFF.

The rearrangement links TRBV7-9 to TRBJ2-3; D possibly corresponds to TRBD1 (5 bases). Trimming took 5 bases from V and 4 from J, leaving 13 bases between them. This CDR3 contains 14 residues. CDR1 is SEHNR and CDR2 is FQNEAQ in the germline V gene (reference sequence). The CDR3 nucleotides are TGTGCCAGCAGCCCCGGAGAAGGGGCAGATACGCAGTATTTT. This translates into CASSPGEGADTQYF.

The chain links TRBV7-3 to TRBJ2-3, with D maybe TRBD1 (5 bases). V lost 5 bases and J 2 bases, leaving 11 bases between the germline ends. CDR3 length: 14 residues. CDR1 SGHTA and CDR2 FQGTGA come from the germline V gene. In DNA, the CDR3 is TGTGCCAGCAGCCCCAGGGCCTACACAGATACGCAGTATTTT. It translates to CASSPRAYTDTQYF.

The CDR3 protein is CASSSAGLADYTDTQYF. In nucleotides, the CDR3 is TGTGCCAGCAGCTCAGCAGGCCTAGCGGACTACACAGATACGCAGTATTTT. The genes are TRBV7-2 and TRBJ2-3; 7 nucleotides line up with TRBD2. Germline V CDR1 and CDR2: SGHTA, FQGNSA. The CDR3 spans 17 residues. Trimming removed 4 bases from V and 2 bases from J; junction bases left unmatched: 12.

This chain connects TRBV7-3 to TRBJ2-6, with 9 bases matching TRBD1. The V gene end was trimmed by 5 bases and the J gene end by 3 bases; junction bases not matched to a gene: 8. This CDR3 has 17 amino acids. Germline V lookup: CDR1 SGHTA, CDR2 FQGTGA. CDR3: CASSPGQGFDGANVLTF. Written as DNA, the CDR3 is TGTGCCAGCAGCCCGGGACAGGGTTTTGATGGGGCCAACGTCCTGACTTTC.

This chain uses TRBV7-9 with TRBJ2-1; TRBD1 aligns across 7 bases. Germline assignment: CDR1 SEHNR and CDR2 FQNEAQ (reference sequence). With V trimmed by 5 bases and J by 5 bases, 12 bases remained unmatched. The CDR3 covers 16 residues. The CDR3 reads CASSLSPGQPHNEQFF. In DNA form, the CDR3 reads TGTGCCAGCAGCCTCTCCCCGGGACAGCCTCACAATGAGCAGTTCTTC.

The chain uses TRBV7-9 and TRBJ1-4; D perhaps matches TRBD1 (5 bases). V was pared by 5 bases and J by 8 bases, with 18 bases between. The germline V gene encodes CDR1 SEHNR and CDR2 FQNEAQ (reference sequence). CDR3 size: 15 residues. CDR3 residues: CASSTEGPTPEKLFF. The CDR3 bases are TGTGCCAGCAGCACGGAGGGGCCTACACCCGAAAAACTGTTTTTT. Filled out from reference TRBV7-9 and TRBJ1-4, the complete variable domain reads DTGVSQNPRHKITKRGQNVTFRCDPISEHNRLYWYRQTLGQGPEFLTYFQNEAQLEKSRLLSDRFSAERPKGSFSTLEIQRTEQGDSAMYLCASSTEGPTPEKLFFGSGTQLSVL.

This rearrangement joins TRBV15 to TRBJ1-2; TRBD1 matches at 7 bases. The CDR3 totals 16 residues. Looked up from germline, CDR1 is LNHNV and CDR2 is YYDKDF (reference sequence). The ends lost 0 bases at V and 3 bases at J; junction bases unmatched: 7. CDR3 sequence reads: CATSREPTGIDYGYTF. For the CDR3, the DNA is TGTGCCACCAGCAGAGAGCCGACAGGGATTGACTATGGCTACACCTTC.

V is TRBV7-3 and J is TRBJ2-1, with 11 bases identical to TRBD2. Trimming at V came to 5 bases and at J to 7 bases, leaving 7 bases not matched to a gene. Germline V lookup: CDR1 SGHTA, CDR2 FQGTGA. The CDR3 has 15 residues. DNA for the CDR3: TGTGCCAGCAGCGTAGCTAGCGGGGGGAGGAATGAGCAGTTCTTC. Translation: CASSVASGGRNEQFF.

CDR3 protein: CASSIAGDGVNSPLHF. The CDR3 coding sequence is TGTGCCAGTAGTATAGCGGGGGACGGGGTTAATTCACCCCTCCACTTT. The rearrangement joins TRBV19 to TRBJ1-6, with D perhaps matching TRBD1 (5 bases). With 1 base removed from V and 6 bases from J, the gap between germline ends came to 13 bases. The CDR3 has 16 amino acids. Germline loops: CDR1 LNHDA, CDR2 SQIVND (reference sequence).

This chain links TRBV18 with TRBJ1-2; D possibly corresponds to TRBD1 (6 bases). V was shortened by 3 bases and J by 3 bases, with 8 bases between the two germline ends. CDR1 KGHSH and CDR2 LQKENI come from the germline V gene. CDR3 length: 13 residues. The CDR3 spells CASSPSGDYGYTF. CDR3 sequence (DNA): TGTGCCAGCTCACCTTCAGGGGACTATGGCTACACCTTC.

J is TRBJ2-1 and V is TRBV7-9, with 7 positions matching TRBD1. Per germline, CDR1 SEHNR and CDR2 FQNEAQ (reference sequence). The CDR3 is 15 amino acids. The J segment lost 0 bases and the V segment lost 6 bases, leaving 5 bases of the junction unmatched. The CDR3 DNA reads as TGTGCCAGCAGACCGGGACAGATCTCCTACAATGAGCAGTTCTTC. As protein: CASRPGQISYNEQFF.

This chain uses TRBV7-8 with TRBJ1-1; TRBD1 agrees at 7 bases. V was pared by 5 bases and J by 4 bases, with 10 bases of the junction left unmatched. CDR1 and CDR2 (germline): SGHVS, FQNEAQ. This CDR3 is built from 15 residues. The CDR3 bases are TGTGCCAGCAGCGGTTCAGGGGGGACGGTCACTGAAGCTTTCTTT. Its translation is CASSGSGGTVTEAFF.

V gene TRBV7-9 combines with J gene TRBJ2-7; TRBD1 agrees at 7 bases. CDR1 SEHNR and CDR2 FQNEAQ come from the germline V gene (reference sequence). This CDR3 region has 14 residues. J was trimmed by 4 bases and V by 3 bases; bases with no gene match: 6. DNA for the CDR3: TGTGCCAGCAGCTTCCGAGGGACAGATTACGAGCAGTACTTC. Encoded protein: CASSFRGTDYEQYF.

V gene TRBV6-5 combines with J gene TRBJ1-2; D gene ambiguous. CDR3 length: 13 amino acids. Trimming stripped 5 bases from V and 3 bases from J, with 10 bases between. Looked up from germline, CDR1 is MNHEY and CDR2 is SVGAGI. Written as DNA, the CDR3 is TGTGCCAGCAGTGGCAGGCCCTACTATGGCTACACCTTC. It translates to CASSGRPYYGYTF.

The DNA of the CDR3 is TGCGCCAGCAGCCCTGGACAGGGGGCCGGCTACACCTTC. Translating gives CASSPGQGAGYTF. The chain combines TRBV5-1 with TRBJ1-2; 11 nucleotides agree with TRBD1. Germline V gene lookup returns CDR1 SGHRS and CDR2 YFSETQ. Trimming cost V 4 bases and J 8 bases; bases outside gene matches: 4. The CDR3 contains 13 residues. The entire variable domain, with the rest obtained from reference TRBV5-1 and TRBJ1-2, is as follows: KAGVTQTPRYLIKTRGQQVTLSCSPISGHRSVSWYQQTPGQGLQFLFEYFSETQRNKGNFPGRFSGRQFSNSRSEMNVSTLELGDSALYLCASSPGQGAGYTFGSGTRLTVV.

This sequence joins TRBV7-2 and TRBJ2-7; D is unresolved. Trimming removed 5 bases at V and 2 bases at J, with 7 bases between. CDR1 is SGHTA, CDR2 FQGNSA, per germline. The CDR3 runs to 12 residues. DNA for the CDR3: TGTGCCAGCAGCCCCAGTACCTACGAGCAGTACTTC. This encodes CASSPSTYEQYF.